This T cell receptor (beta chain) was recorded in a study of cytomegalovirus exposure and HLA in healthy donors. Germline assignment: CDR1 SGHKS and CDR2 YYEKEE (reference sequence). This CDR3 region has 14 residues. V lost 0 bases, J lost 5 bases, and 11 bases lay in between. PCR amplification relied on 60 Vbeta primers (plus 13 Jbeta primers). Clones were read by immunoSEQ multiplex PCR, and TCRdb kept only the in-frame ones, dropping some. This table holds 140,000 to 150,000 clones, approximately 81% found once. The sequence derives from a boy aged 2 to 10 in good health and CMV-seronegative. This chain links TRBV5-5 with TRBJ2-5; possible D gene TRBD1, 6 bases. Sample: PBMCs. CDR3: CASSLAGVFETQYF. The CDR3 nucleotides read TGTGCCAGCAGCTTGGCAGGGGTCTTTGAGACCCAGTACTTC. The complete variable domain, with remaining parts taken from reference TRBV5-5 and TRBJ2-5, reads DAGVTQSPTHLIKTRGQQVTLRCSPISGHKSVSWYQQVLGQGPQFIFQYYEKEERGRGNFPDRFSARQFPNYSSELNVNALLLGDSALYLCASSLAGVFETQYFGPGTRLLVL.